Described below is a single TCR beta chain sequence and its context. V dropped 4 bases and J dropped 2 bases, with 13 bases sitting between them. The CDR3 totals 15 residues. Germline V gene data show CDR1 as MGHRA and CDR2 as YSYEKL. In the authors' methods: By means of reference gene primer amplification, nucleated cell counts were estimated. Method: immunoSEQ multiplex PCR; TCRdb's copy keeps in-frame clones and lacks some. V and J calls and clone size are those listed in that table; D and trimming were worked out from the DNA. Among roughly 18,000 clones listed, approximately 90% were seen once. This entry comes from a study of blood T cell repertoires in COVID-19. On the study more broadly: Specimens from acute and convalescent COVID-19 originated in the United States, Italy and Spain. From T cells, B-cell-depleted T cells, or PBMCs came the material, which was cDNA or gDNA.

The chain recombines TRBV4-1 with TRBJ2-3; weak D call: TRBD1 (5 bases). This clonotype was obtained from a man aged 40-55 years with active COVID-19. The specimen sequenced was peripheral blood. CDR3 region: CASSLQGLSTDTQYF. The CDR3 DNA sequence: TGCGCCAGCAGCCTCCAGGGCCTATCCACAGATACGCAGTATTTT.